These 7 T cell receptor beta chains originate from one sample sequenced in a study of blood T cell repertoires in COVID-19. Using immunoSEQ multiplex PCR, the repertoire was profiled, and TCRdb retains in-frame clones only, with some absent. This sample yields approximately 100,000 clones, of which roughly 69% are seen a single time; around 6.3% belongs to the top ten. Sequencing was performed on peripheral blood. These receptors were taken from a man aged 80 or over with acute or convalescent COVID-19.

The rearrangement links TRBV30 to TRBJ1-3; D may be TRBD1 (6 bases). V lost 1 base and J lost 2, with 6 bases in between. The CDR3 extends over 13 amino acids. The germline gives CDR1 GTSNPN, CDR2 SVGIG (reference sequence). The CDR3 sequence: CAWSDRAGNTIYF. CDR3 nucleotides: TGTGCCTGGAGTGACAGGGCTGGAAACACCATATATTTT.

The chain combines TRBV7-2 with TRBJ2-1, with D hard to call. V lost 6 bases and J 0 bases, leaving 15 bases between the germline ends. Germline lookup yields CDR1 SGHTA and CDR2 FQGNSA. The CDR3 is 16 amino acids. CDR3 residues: CASSFASSSSYNEQFF. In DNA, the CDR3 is TGTGCCAGCAGTTTTGCCTCGTCCAGCTCCTACAATGAGCAGTTCTTC. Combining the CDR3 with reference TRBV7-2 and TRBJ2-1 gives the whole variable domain GAGVSQSPSNKVTEKGKDVELRCDPISGHTALYWYRQSLGQGLEFLIYFQGNSAPDKSGLPSDRFSAERTGGSVSTLTIQRTQQEDSAVYLCASSFASSSSYNEQFFGPGTRLTVL.

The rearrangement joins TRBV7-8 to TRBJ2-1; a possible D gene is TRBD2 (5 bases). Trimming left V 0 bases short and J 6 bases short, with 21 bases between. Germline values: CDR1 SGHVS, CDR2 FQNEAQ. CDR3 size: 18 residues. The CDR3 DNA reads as TGTGCCAGCAGCTTAGCGTATATGGCGGAGCGGTACTCCAATGAGCAGTTCTTC. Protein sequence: CASSLAYMAERYSNEQFF.

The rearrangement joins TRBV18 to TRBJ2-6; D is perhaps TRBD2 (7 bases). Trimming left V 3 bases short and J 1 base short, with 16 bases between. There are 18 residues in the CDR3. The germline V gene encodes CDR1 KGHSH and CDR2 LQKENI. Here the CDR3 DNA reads TGTGCCAGCTCACCGTTAGGGGGGGCCAGTTCTGGGGCCAACGTCCTGACTTTC. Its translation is CASSPLGGASSGANVLTF.

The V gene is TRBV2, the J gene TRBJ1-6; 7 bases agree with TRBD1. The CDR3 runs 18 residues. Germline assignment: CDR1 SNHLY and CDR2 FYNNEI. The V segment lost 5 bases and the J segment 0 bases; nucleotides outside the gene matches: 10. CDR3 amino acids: CASSPEEGALSYNSPLHF. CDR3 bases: TGTGCCAGCAGTCCAGAAGAGGGGGCCCTCTCCTATAATTCACCCCTCCACTTT.

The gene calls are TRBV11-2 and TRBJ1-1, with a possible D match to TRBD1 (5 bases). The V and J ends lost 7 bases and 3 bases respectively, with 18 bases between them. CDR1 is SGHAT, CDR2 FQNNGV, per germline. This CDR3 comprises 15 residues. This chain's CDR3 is CASTLSRGLDTEAFF. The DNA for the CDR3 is TGTGCCAGCACCCTCAGTAGGGGATTGGACACTGAAGCTTTCTTT.

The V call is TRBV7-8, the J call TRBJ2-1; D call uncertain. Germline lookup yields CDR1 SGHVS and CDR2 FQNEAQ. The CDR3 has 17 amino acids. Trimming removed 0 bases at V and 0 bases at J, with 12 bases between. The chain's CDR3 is CASSLAYQRSSYNEQFF. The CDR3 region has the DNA TGTGCCAGCAGCTTAGCGTATCAGCGTAGCTCCTACAATGAGCAGTTCTTC.